The source of this T cell receptor (beta chain) is a study of T cell repertoires in cytomegalovirus infection. Study-wide context: Both recently identified HLA-C-restricted and well-studied HLA-B-restricted CMV epitopes were used in the study. Findings of the study overall: Ex vivo responses were dominated by HLA-C-restricted CMV-specific TCR beta clonotypes. The cumulative frequency of public TCR beta families identified carriers of CMV plus the relevant HLA.

Via MiXCR, TCRdb re-called the reads, giving one row per CDR3 protein. The sample lists 300,000 to 400,000 distinct CDR3 sequences; roughly 28% were seen once. This clonotype was detected many times. Its antigen is still unknown. The CDR3 runs 14 residues. The trim removed 1 base at V and 4 bases at J, leaving 3 bases unmatched. Per the germline V gene, CDR1 is SGHTA and CDR2 is FQGNSA. The gene calls are TRBV7-2 and TRBJ1-2, with TRBD1 matching 7 bases. The sequencing used cultured PBMCs, collected from culture after CMV antigen stimulation. This clonotype was obtained from a human donor in good health (CMV status not recorded). Some clones in this sample may be carry-over from other donors' samples. The CDR3 here is CASSLDPGGYGYTF. The CDR3 coding sequence is TGTGCCAGCAGCTTAGATCCAGGGGGCTATGGCTACACCTTC.